This TCR beta chain was identified in a study of T-cell memory formation after mild COVID-19. For the study at large: TCR clusters were mostly confined to one donor each.

This clonotype came up many times. The target antigen is unknown. From 5'RACE with constant-segment primers came TCR alpha and TCR beta cDNA libraries that carried sample barcodes and UMIs. TCRdb reprocessed the 5' RACE reads with MiXCR, giving one entry per CDR3 protein. The data show 130,000 to 150,000 distinct CDR3 sequences, 5.5% to 7% seen once. Study-level points and caveats: Second-wave clones that peaked on day 37 lacked confirmed SARS-CoV-2 specificity. Clones contracting day 15 to 85 were balanced CD4/CD8; later expanders leaned CD4+.

Sequencing used PBMCs or a T cell subset sorted from them (not recorded which). This TCR derives from an adult woman who had mild COVID-19 (a few samples of this study predate the infection). Cell type and time point are not known.

This CDR3 is CASSGQNRGDYGYTF. In DNA form, the CDR3 reads TGTGCCAGCAGCGGACAGAACAGGGGGGACTATGGCTACACCTTC. The gene calls are TRBV3-1 and TRBJ1-2; 8 bases fit TRBD1. The germline V gene has CDR1 LGHDT and CDR2 YNNKEL (reference sequence). With 5 bases clipped from V and 3 bases from J, the junction kept 8 bases outside the gene matches. The CDR3 has 15 residues. Full variable domain (rest looked up from reference TRBV3-1 and TRBJ1-2): DTAVSQTPKYLVTQMGNDKSIKCEQNLGHDTMYWYKQDSKKFLKIMFSYNNKELIINETVPNRFSPKSPDKAHLNLHINSLELGDSAVYFCASSGQNRGDYGYTFGSGTRLTVV.